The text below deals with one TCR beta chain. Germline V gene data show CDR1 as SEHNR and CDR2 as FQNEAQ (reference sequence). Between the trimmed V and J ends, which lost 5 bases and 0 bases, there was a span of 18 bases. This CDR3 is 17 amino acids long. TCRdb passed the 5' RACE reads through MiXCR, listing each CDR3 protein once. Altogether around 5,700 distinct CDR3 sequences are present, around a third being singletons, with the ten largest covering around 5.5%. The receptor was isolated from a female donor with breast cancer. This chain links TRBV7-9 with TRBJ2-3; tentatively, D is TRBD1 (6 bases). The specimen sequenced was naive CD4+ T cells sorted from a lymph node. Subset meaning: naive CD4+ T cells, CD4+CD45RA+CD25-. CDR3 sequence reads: CASSPGARGPSTDTQYF. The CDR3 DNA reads TGTGCCAGCAGCCCAGGGGCCAGGGGACCTAGCACAGATACGCAGTATTTT.